This T cell receptor beta chain was obtained from a study of T cell repertoires in cytomegalovirus infection. Study summary: A matching HLA type, together with CMV infection, was signaled by public TCR beta signatures.

TCRdb used MiXCR to reprocess the reads, holding one entry per CDR3 protein. The sample records some 440,000 distinct CDR3 sequences, roughly a third being singletons. Germline-derived CDR1 and CDR2 are LNHDA and SQIVND (reference sequence). V lost 1 base, J lost 5 bases, and 14 bases stayed unmatched. This CDR3 comprises 19 residues. This chain connects TRBV19 to TRBJ2-1; 10 bases fit TRBD2. This clonotype was obtained from a human donor in good health (CMV status not recorded). Some clones in this sample may be carry-over from other donors' samples. The sequenced sample consisted of PBMCs. The DNA for the CDR3 is TGTGCCAGTAGTATAGTTAGGGGTAGCGGGGGGATCGGGGACAATGAGCAGTTCTTC. It yields the protein CASSIVRGSGGIGDNEQFF.